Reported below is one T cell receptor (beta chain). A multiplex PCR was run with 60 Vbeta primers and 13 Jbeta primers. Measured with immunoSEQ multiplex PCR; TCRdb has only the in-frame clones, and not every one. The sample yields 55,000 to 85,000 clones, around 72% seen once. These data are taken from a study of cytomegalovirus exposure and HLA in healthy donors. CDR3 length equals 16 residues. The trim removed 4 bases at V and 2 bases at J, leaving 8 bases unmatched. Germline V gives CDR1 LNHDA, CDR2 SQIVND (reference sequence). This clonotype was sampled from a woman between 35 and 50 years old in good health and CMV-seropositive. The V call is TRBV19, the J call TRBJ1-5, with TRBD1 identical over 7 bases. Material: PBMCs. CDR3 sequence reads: CASSTGLDRRNQPQHF. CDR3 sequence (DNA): TGTGCCAGTAGTACGGGGCTGGACAGGCGCAATCAGCCCCAGCATTTT.